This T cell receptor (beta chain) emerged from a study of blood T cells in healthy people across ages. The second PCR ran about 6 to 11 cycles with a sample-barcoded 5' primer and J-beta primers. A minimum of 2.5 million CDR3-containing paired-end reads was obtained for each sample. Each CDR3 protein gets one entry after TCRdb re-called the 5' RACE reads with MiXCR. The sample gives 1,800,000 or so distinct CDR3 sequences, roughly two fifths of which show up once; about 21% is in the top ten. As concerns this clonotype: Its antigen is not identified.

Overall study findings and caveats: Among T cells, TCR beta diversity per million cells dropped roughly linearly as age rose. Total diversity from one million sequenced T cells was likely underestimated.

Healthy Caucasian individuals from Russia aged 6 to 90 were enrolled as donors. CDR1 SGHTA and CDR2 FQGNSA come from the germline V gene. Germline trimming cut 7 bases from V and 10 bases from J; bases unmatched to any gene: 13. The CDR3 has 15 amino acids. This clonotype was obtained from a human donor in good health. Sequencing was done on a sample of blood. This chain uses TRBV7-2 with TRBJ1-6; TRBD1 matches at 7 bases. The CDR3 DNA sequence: TGTGCCAGCATCACTCACAGGGGTAGTAGCTCACCCCTCCACTTT. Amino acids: CASITHRGSSSPLHF.